Here is one T cell receptor beta chain with its context. The antigen remains undetermined. The data stem from a study of cytomegalovirus exposure and HLA in healthy donors. Study-level points and caveats: In a later analysis, TCR beta V- and J-gene trimming was associated with a missense DCLRE1C variant. Productive status was seen about 90% or about 30% of the time for most TCR beta V segments in an earlier analysis. Immune exposure was documented only through CMV serostatus.

Germline CDR1 GTSNPN, CDR2 SVGIG (reference sequence). Trimming removed 5 bases at V and 2 bases at J, with 12 bases between. CDR3 length equals 13 residues. 13 Jbeta primers and 60 Vbeta primers were used for the PCR. Clones were read by immunoSEQ multiplex PCR, and TCRdb kept only the in-frame ones, dropping some. The data show some 200,000 clones, 70% to 85% seen once. The receptor was derived from a man aged 50 to 59 in good health and CMV-seronegative. The sequencing input was PBMCs. The chain joins TRBV30 to TRBJ2-5; D is possibly TRBD1 (5 bases). CDR3 sequence (DNA): TGTGCCTGGTCAAGGACAAGTCAAGAGACCCAGTACTTC. Protein product: CAWSRTSQETQYF.